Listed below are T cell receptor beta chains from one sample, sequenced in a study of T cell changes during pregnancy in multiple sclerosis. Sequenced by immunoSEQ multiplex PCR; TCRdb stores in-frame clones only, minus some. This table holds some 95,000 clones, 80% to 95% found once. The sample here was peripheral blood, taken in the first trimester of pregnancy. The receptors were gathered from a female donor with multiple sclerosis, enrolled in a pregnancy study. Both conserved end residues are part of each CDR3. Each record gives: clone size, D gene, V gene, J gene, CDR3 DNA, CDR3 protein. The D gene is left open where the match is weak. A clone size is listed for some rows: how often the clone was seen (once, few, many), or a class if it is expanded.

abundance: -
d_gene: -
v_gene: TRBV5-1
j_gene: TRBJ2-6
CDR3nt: TGCGCCAGCAGCTTGGACGGCAGGGGCTCTGGGGCCAACGTCCTGACTTTC
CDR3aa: CASSLDGRGSGANVLTF

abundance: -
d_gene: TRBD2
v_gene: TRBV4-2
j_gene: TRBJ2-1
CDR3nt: TGTGCCAGCAGCCAAGAAGGTGGACTAGCGGGAGTTACCAATGAGCAGTTCTTC
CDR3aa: CASSQEGGLAGVTNEQFF

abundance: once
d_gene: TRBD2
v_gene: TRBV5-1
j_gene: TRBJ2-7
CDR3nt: TGCGCCAGCAGCTTGGGGACTACTAGCGGGAGAGGTTACTTC
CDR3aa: CASSLGTTSGRGYF

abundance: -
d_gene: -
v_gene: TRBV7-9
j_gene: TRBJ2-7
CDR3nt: TGTGCCAGCAGCTTAGGGCAAAACGAGCAGTACTTC
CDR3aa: CASSLGQNEQYF

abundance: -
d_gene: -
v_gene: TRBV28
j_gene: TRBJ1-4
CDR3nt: TGTGCCAGCGAAGAGGGCGCTAATGAAAAACTGTTTTTT
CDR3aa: CASEEGANEKLFF

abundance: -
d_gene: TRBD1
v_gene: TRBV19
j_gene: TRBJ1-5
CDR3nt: TGTGCCAGTAGTATAGTTGGGACAGGGTCGCCCCAGCATTTT
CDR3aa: CASSIVGTGSPQHF

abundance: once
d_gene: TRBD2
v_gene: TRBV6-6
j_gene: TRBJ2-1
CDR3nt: TGTGCCAGCAGCACTAGCGGGGGACTACTAAACAATGAGCAGTTCTTC
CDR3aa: CASSTSGGLLNNEQFF

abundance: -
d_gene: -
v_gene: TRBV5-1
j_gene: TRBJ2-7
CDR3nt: TGCGCCAGCAGCCCGAATAGTAGGGGCCTCTCCTACGAGCAGTACTTC
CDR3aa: CASSPNSRGLSYEQYF

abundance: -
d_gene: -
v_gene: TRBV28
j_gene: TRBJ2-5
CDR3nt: TGTGCCAGCAGTTTCGGGGGACTGGGAAGCGGGCAAGAGACCCAGTACTTC
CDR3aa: CASSFGGLGSGQETQYF

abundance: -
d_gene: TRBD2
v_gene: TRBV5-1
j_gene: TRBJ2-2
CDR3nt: TGCGCCAGCAGCTTGGCGAGAAGCGGGAGGGCGGCCGGGGAGCTGTTTTTT
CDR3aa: CASSLARSGRAAGELFF

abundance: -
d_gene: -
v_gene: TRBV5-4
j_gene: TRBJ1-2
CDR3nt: TGTGCCAGCAGCATGGGGGCACAGAGTAACTATGGCTACACCTTC
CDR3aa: CASSMGAQSNYGYTF

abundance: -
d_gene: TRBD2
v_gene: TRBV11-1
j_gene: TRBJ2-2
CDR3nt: TGTGCCAGCAGCTCCACCCCCGGGAGGGCGGCGACCGGGGAGCTGTTTTTT
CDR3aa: CASSSTPGRAATGELFF

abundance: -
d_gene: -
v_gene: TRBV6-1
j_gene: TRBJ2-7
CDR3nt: TGTGCCAGCAGTGAAAGTGAGGGTGCGCAATACGAGCAGTACTTC
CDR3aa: CASSESEGAQYEQYF

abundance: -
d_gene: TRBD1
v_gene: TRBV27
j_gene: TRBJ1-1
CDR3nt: TGTGCCAGCAGCTCCAGGACAGGTATGAAAGCTTTCTTT
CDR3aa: CASSSRTGMKAFF

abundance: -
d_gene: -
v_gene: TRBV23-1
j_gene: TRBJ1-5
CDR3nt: TGCGCCAGCAGTCCCCACCAACGGCGGGCACAGCCCCAGCATTTT
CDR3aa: CASSPHQRRAQPQHF

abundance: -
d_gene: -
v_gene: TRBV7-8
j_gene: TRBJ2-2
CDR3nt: TGTGCCAGCAGACCTAGCGAGTGGGCCGGGGAGCTGTTTTTT
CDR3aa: CASRPSEWAGELFF

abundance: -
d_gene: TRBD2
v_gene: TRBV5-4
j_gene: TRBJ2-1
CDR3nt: TGTGCCAGCAGCCGGACTAGCGGGAGGGCCTTTGAGCAGTTCTTC
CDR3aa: CASSRTSGRAFEQFF

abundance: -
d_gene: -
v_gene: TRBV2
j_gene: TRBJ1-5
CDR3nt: TGTGCCAGCAGTGGAGACATTAGCAATCAGCCCCAGCATTTT
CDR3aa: CASSGDISNQPQHF

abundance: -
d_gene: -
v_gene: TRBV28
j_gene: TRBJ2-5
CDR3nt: TGTGCCAGCAGTTTTAAGGGACTCCAAGAGACCCAGTACTTC
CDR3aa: CASSFKGLQETQYF

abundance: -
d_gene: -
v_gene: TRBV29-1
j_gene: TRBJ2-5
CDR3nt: TGCAGCGTTGCCCCTAGCCATGGAGAGACCCAGTACTTC
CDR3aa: CSVAPSHGETQYF

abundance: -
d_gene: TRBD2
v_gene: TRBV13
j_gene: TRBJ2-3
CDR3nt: TGTGCCAGCAGCTTAGTTTATTGGGCTAGCGGTACCCCAGATACGCAGTATTTT
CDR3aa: CASSLVYWASGTPDTQYF

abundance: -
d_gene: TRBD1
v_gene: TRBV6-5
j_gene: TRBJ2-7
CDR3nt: TGTGCCAGCAGTCAAGAGGAGACAGGGGGCTACGAGCAGTACTTC
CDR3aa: CASSQEETGGYEQYF

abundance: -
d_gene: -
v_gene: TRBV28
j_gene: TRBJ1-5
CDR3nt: TGTGCCAGCAACCCGGACAGTTTTGATCAGCCCCAGCATTTT
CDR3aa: CASNPDSFDQPQHF

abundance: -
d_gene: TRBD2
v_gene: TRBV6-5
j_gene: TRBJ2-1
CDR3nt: TGTGCCAGCGGGGAGGGCGGGAAGTTCTACAATGAGCAGTTCTTC
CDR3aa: CASGEGGKFYNEQFF

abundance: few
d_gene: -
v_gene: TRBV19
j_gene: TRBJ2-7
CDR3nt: TGTGCCAGTAGCGGGGGCTACGAGCAGTACTTC
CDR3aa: CASSGGYEQYF

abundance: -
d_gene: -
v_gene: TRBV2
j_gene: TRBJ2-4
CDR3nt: TGTGCCAGCAGTCAAGCGAGGGATAACATTCAGTACTTC
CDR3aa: CASSQARDNIQYF

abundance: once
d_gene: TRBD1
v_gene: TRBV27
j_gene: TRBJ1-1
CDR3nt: TGTGCCAGCACTCCCAATCGGGACAGGGTGACTGAAGCTTTCTTT
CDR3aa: CASTPNRDRVTEAFF

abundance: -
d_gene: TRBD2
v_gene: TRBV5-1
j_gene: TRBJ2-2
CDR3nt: TGCGCCAGCAGCTTAGGAGTAGCGGGAGTAACCGGGGAGCTGTTTTTT
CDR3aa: CASSLGVAGVTGELFF

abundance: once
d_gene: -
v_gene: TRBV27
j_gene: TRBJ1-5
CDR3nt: TGTGCCAGCTCAAAAGGCGGGGGGTTGGTCAATCAGCCCCAGCATTTT
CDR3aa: CASSKGGGLVNQPQHF

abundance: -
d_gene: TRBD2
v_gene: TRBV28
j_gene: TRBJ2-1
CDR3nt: TGTGCCAGCAGGTCCGATAGCGGGAGGGGTTTCTTC
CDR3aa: CASRSDSGRGFF

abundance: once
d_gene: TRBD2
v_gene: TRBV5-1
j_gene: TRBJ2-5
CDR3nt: TGCGCCAGCAGCTTGGCCCCCGGGGGGAGCGGGCTACTCCAAGAGACCCAGTACTTC
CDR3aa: CASSLAPGGSGLLQETQYF

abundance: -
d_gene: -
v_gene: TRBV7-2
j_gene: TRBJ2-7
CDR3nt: TGTGCCAGCAGACCCGGAGTAGTCTACGAGCAGTACTTC
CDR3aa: CASRPGVVYEQYF

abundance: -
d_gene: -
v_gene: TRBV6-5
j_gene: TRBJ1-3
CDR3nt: TGTGCCAGCAGTATAGGGGCGATTCGGGGAAACACCATATATTTT
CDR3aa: CASSIGAIRGNTIYF

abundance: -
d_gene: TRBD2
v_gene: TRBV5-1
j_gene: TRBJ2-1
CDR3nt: TGCGCCAGCAGCTTGCGAGCTAGCGGACGAAGCTCCTACAATGAGCAGTTCTTC
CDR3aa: CASSLRASGRSSYNEQFF

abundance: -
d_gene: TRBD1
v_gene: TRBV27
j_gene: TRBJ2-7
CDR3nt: TGTGCCAGCAGTTTTTTCGGGGACAGTGCGGCCGAGCAGTACTTC
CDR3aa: CASSFFGDSAAEQYF

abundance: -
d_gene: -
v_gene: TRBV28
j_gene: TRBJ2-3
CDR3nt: TGTGCCAGCAGTTTACCTAGCTGGGGGGGCACAGATACGCAGTATTTT
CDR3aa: CASSLPSWGGTDTQYF

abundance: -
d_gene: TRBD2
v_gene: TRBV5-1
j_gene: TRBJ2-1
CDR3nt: TGCGCCAGCATGCGGGAGGGAGGTTACAATGAGCAGTTCTTC
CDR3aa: CASMREGGYNEQFF

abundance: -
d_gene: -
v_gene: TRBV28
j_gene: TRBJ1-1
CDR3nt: TGTGCCAGCAGGGGCCCCGCCACTGAAGCTTTCTTT
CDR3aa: CASRGPATEAFF

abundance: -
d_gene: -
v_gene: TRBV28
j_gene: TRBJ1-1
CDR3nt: TGTGCCAGCAGTCCCCCTCCGAGGGCCACTGAAGCTTTCTTT
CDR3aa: CASSPPPRATEAFF

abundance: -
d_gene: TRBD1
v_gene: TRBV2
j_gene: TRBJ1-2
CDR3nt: TGTGCCAGTCTCGTACCGGGACAGGGGTATGGCTACACCTTC
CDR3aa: CASLVPGQGYGYTF

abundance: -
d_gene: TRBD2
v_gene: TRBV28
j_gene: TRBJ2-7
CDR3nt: TGTGCCAGCAGTTTACGGGGGGAGAATTGGGAGCAGTACTTC
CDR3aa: CASSLRGENWEQYF

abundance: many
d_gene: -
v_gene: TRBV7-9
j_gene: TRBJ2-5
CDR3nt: TGTGCCAGCAGCTTCGGGCGGGTACAAGAGACCCAGTACTTC
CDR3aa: CASSFGRVQETQYF